This TCR beta chain was recorded in a study of Ad26.COV2.S vaccination and SARS-CoV-2 variants. Clones were read by immunoSEQ multiplex PCR, and TCRdb kept only the in-frame ones, dropping some. The profile shows 250,000 to 300,000 clones, more than 75% of them singletons. Treatment described: some 19 received Ad26.COV2.S at low or high dose, single or two shots; 5 received placebo; per-sample allocation not given. Samples were taken on day 63 after the first vaccine or placebo injection. This clone was seen more than once but under ten times. This TCR was sampled from a person between 18 and 65 years old who received the Ad26.COV2.S COVID-19 vaccine or a placebo. Source: peripheral blood, taken in a trial of Ad26.COV2.S vaccine versus placebo.

The CDR3 region has the DNA TGTGCCAGCAGTAAACAGGGGGAGGGGGGAGCTTTCTTT. Protein product: CASSKQGEGGAFF. The J gene is TRBJ1-1, the V gene TRBV2; 8 nucleotides line up with TRBD1. CDR3 length: 13 residues. J lost 10 bases, V lost 5 bases, and 9 bases had no gene match. Germline values: CDR1 SNHLY, CDR2 FYNNEI.